This TCR beta chain stems from a study of T cell clones after liver transplantation. Overall study: As an antigen-independent comparator, third-party-reactive TCRbeta sequences came from pre-transplant mixed lymphocyte reactions.

Measured with immunoSEQ multiplex PCR; TCRdb has only the in-frame clones, and not every one. In the table there are some 40,000 clones, around 84% of which are singletons. V dropped 1 base and J dropped 3; count of bases not matched to a gene: 7. Germline V lookup: CDR1 GTSNPN, CDR2 SVGIG (reference sequence). The CDR3 runs to 16 residues. This clonotype was obtained from a human patient who received a liver transplant. Some T cells may arise from the graft donor. This material consisted of CD4+ T cells from blood, taken 24 months after liver transplant. The V call is TRBV30, the J call TRBJ2-3, with TRBD2 matching 10 bases. CDR3 in amino acids: CAWSGTRAGGTDTQYF. As DNA, the CDR3 is TGTGCCTGGAGTGGAACTAGAGCGGGAGGGACAGATACGCAGTATTTT.